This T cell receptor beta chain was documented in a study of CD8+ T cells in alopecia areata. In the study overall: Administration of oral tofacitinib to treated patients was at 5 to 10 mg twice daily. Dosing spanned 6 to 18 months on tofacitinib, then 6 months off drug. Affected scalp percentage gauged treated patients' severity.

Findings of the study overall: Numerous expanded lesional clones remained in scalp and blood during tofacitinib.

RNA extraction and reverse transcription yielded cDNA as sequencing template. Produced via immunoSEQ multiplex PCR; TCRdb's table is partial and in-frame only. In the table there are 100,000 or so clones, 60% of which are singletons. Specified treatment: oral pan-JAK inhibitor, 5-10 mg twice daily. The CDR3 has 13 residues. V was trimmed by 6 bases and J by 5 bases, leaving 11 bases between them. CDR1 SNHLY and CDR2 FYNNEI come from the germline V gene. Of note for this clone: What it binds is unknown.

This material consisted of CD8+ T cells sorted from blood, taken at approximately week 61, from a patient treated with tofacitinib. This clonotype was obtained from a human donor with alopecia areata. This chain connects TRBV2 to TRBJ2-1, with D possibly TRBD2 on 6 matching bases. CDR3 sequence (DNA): TGTGCCAGCAGGGCTAGCGTTCACAATGAGCAGTTCTTC. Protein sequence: CASRASVHNEQFF. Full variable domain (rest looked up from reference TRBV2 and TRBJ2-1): EPEVTQTPSHQVTQMGQEVILRCVPISNHLYFYWYRQILGQKVEFLVSFYNNEISEKSEIFDDQFSVERPDGSNFTLKIRSTKLEDSAMYFCASRASVHNEQFFGPGTRLTVL.